This T cell receptor (beta chain) was documented in a study of cytomegalovirus exposure and HLA in healthy donors. Points on this clone: The antigen is unknown.

The CDR3 extends over 13 amino acids. Germline CDR1 is GTSNPN and CDR2 is SVGIG (reference sequence). The V gene lost 2 bases and the J gene lost 7 bases, with 12 bases spanning the gap. PCR used 60 Vbeta primers and 13 Jbeta primers. Assay used: immunoSEQ multiplex PCR; TCRdb lists only in-frame clones, some missing. Here the sample spans about 190,000 clones, approximately 82% being singletons. Points from the study as a whole: More clonal expansion characterized HLA-associated TCR beta chains than equally common others in a later analysis. The study found most TCR sequences rare, yet found some public TCRs in many donors. TCR association rates varied by HLA locus in a later analysis, with DRB1 highest and HLA-C lowest. Data from an earlier analysis indicated that most TCR beta V segments were productive either about 87% or about 30% of the time.

Sequencing was done on a sample of PBMCs. The rearrangement links TRBV30 to TRBJ1-5; D is unclear. The sequence was collected from a woman between 50 and 59 years old in good health and CMV-seropositive. CDR3 protein: CAWSLSSGQPQHF. DNA of the CDR3: TGTGCCTGGAGTCTCTCCTCCGGGCAGCCCCAGCATTTT.